This T cell receptor beta chain was documented in a study of T cells in Graves' hyperthyroidism and ophthalmopathy. Whole-study findings and limits: Most expanded thyroid clonotypes above 0.001 also appeared in blood.

With respect to this clonotype: Its cognate antigen is unknown. This clone may be a read error of a much larger clone one base away.

The CDR3 consists of 16 residues. The germline gives CDR1 LGHDT, CDR2 YNNKEL (reference sequence). Trimming shortened V by 7 bases and J by 2 bases, and 20 bases separated the two germline ends. Template material for amplifying TCR beta CDR3 regions consisted of RNA transcripts. HTBI primers drove first-round RT-PCR of the TCR CDR3. TCRdb re-analysed the multiplex PCR reads in MiXCR, keeping a single row per CDR3 protein. The data contain around 690,000 distinct CDR3 sequences, around 15% of them singletons. This TCR was sampled from a man aged 50-60 years with Graves' hyperthyroidism. Material: blood. The chain is built from TRBV3-1 and TRBJ1-1; no firm D call. The CDR3 is CASTKEADRSNTEAFF. The CDR3 DNA reads TGTGCCAGCACTAAAGAGGCAGACCGATCTAACACTGAAGCTTTCTTT.